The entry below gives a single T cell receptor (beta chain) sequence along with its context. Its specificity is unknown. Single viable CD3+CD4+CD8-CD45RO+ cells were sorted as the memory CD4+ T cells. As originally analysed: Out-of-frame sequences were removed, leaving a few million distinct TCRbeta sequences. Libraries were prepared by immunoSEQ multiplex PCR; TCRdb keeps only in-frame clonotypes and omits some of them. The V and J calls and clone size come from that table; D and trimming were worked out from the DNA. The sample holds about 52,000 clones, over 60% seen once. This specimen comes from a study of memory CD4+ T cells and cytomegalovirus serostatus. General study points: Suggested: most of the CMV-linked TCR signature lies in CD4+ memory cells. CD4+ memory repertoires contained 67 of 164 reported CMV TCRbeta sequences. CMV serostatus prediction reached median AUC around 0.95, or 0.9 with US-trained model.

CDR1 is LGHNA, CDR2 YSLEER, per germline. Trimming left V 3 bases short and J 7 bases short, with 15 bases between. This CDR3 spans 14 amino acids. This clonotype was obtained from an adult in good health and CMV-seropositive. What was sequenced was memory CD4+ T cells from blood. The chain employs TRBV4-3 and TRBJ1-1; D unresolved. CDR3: CASSQETGLFEAFF. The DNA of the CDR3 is TGCGCCAGCAGCCAGGAGACGGGTTTGTTTGAAGCTTTCTTT.